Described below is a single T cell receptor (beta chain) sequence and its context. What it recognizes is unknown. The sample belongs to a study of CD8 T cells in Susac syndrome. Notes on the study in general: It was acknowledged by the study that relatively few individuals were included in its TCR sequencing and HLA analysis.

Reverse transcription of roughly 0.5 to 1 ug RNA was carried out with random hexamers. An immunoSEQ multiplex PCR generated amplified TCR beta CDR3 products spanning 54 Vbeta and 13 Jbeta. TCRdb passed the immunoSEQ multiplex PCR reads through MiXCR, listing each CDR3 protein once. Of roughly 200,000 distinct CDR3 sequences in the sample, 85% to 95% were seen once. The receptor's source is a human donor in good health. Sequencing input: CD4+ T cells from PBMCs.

The CDR3 DNA is TGTGCCAGCAGTTACTCGGGGGAATCTGGAAACACCATATATTTT. As protein: CASSYSGESGNTIYF. J is TRBJ1-3 and V is TRBV6-5, with a tentative D call TRBD1 (5 bases). Germline CDR1 is MNHEY and CDR2 is SVGAGI. Trimming left V 0 bases short and J 1 base short, with 7 bases between. The CDR3 consists of 15 residues.